This TCR beta chain is drawn from a study of cytomegalovirus exposure and HLA in healthy donors. Findings of the study overall: Common viral pathogens (according to a later analysis) appeared linked to several of the most significant clusters. The study flagged some 180 TCR beta chains as cytomegalovirus-associated. Specific recognition of CMV antigens was confirmed in vitro for a few chains (all CMV-associated).

Primers for the PCR totalled 60 Vbeta and 13 Jbeta. The repertoire was sequenced with immunoSEQ multiplex PCR; TCRdb's copy has only in-frame clones and lacks some. The sample has 85,000 to 100,000 clones, roughly 86% seen once. Trimming at V came to 5 bases and at J to 4 bases, leaving 6 bases not matched to a gene. This CDR3 comprises 14 residues. The germline gives CDR1 MNHEY, CDR2 SMNVEV (reference sequence). Comments on this clone: The antigen is not known.

Specimen: PBMCs. This sequence originates from a man in his thirties or forties in good health and CMV-seropositive. The J gene is TRBJ2-3, the V gene TRBV27; 7 nucleotides match TRBD1. CDR3 protein: CASSGRQGADTQYF. CDR3 nucleotide sequence: TGTGCCAGCAGTGGGCGACAGGGAGCAGATACGCAGTATTTT.